These 27 T cell receptor beta chains share one sample of origin, sequenced in a study of Graves' ophthalmopathy and Graves' hyperthyroidism. RNA transcripts yielded amplified TCR beta CDR3 regions. Investigators did first-round RT-PCR with HTBI primers, then second-round multiplex PCR. TCRdb itself ran the multiplex PCR reads through MiXCR, one entry per CDR3 protein. The table includes 240,000 or so distinct CDR3 sequences, 40% to 50% detected once. Sequenced sample: peripheral blood. The source is an adult man with Graves' ophthalmopathy.

This clonotype was observed at least ten times. V is TRBV10-2 and J is TRBJ2-7; unclear D gene. CDR3 length: 11 amino acids. V was pared by 7 bases and J by 3 bases, with 7 bases between. The germline V gene encodes CDR1 WSHSY and CDR2 SAAADI. The CDR3 nucleotides are TGCGCCAGCAACCCAGGCTACGAGCAGTACTTC. Translated: CASNPGYEQYF.

The rearrangement joins TRBV5-6 to TRBJ1-4; D is possibly TRBD1 (5 bases). The CDR3 is 14 amino acids. With 4 bases removed from V and 8 bases from J, the gap between germline ends came to 15 bases. The germline gives CDR1 SGHDT, CDR2 YYEEEE. In DNA, the CDR3 is TGTGCCAGCAGCCTCCGGGACGGGGAGGAAAAACTGTTTTTT. It translates to CASSLRDGEEKLFF.

This clonotype was detected ten times or more. CDR3 nucleotide sequence: TGCAGCGTTAAGGGGCAGGGAGGCACTGAAGCTTTCTTT. Translated, it gives CSVKGQGGTEAFF. V and J are TRBV29-1 and TRBJ1-1, with D perhaps matching TRBD1 (5 bases). The CDR3 loop spans 13 amino acids. Trimming pared 5 bases from V and 4 bases from J, leaving 14 bases between. CDR1 is SQVTM, CDR2 ANQGSEA, per germline.

The sample holds a few counts of this clonotype. The V and J genes are TRBV7-2 and TRBJ1-2; no clear D gene. Trimming pared 0 bases from V and 0 bases from J, leaving 8 bases between. This CDR3 contains 15 residues. The germline V gene has CDR1 SGHTA and CDR2 FQGNSA. The CDR3 DNA is TGTGCCAGCAGCTTAGCGCAAGGACCTAACTATGGCTACACCTTC. It translates to CASSLAQGPNYGYTF.

The chain employs TRBV7-9 and TRBJ1-2; D may be TRBD1 (6 bases). The CDR3 has 14 residues. In germline, CDR1 is SEHNR, CDR2 FQNEAQ (reference sequence). V dropped 4 bases and J dropped 8 bases, with 17 bases sitting between them. DNA of the CDR3: TGTGCCAGCAGCTGGAGTGGGGGGGCCTACGGCTACACCTTC. Translating it yields CASSWSGGAYGYTF.

V is TRBV29-1 and J is TRBJ1-1; perhaps TRBD1 as D (5 bases). Trimming took off 0 bases at V and 6 bases at J, with 11 bases between the two ends. This CDR3 has 13 residues. Per germline, CDR1 SQVTM and CDR2 ANQGSEA. CDR3 protein: CSVEDIGDAEAFF. In nucleotides, the CDR3 is TGCAGCGTTGAAGATATAGGGGACGCTGAAGCTTTCTTT.

J is TRBJ2-5 and V is TRBV3-1, with no clear D. CDR1 is LGHDT and CDR2 is YNNKEL in the germline V gene (reference sequence). V lost 0 bases and J lost 5, with 10 bases in between. The CDR3 covers 14 residues. The CDR3 spells CASSQDLARETQYF. CDR3 sequence (DNA): TGTGCCAGCAGCCAAGATCTCGCGAGGGAGACCCAGTACTTC.

The chain employs TRBV11-2 and TRBJ2-7; D gene unclear. CDR1 and CDR2 (germline): SGHAT, FQNNGV. The germline V and J ends were trimmed by 5 bases and 3 bases, with 14 bases remaining between them. The CDR3 has 14 residues. The CDR3 DNA reads as TGTGCCAGCAGCCATCTATATCCCAACTACGAGCAGTACTTC. It translates to CASSHLYPNYEQYF.

The rearrangement joins TRBV29-1 to TRBJ2-5; tentatively, D is TRBD2 (5 bases). This CDR3 spans 11 amino acids. Germline V gene lookup returns CDR1 SQVTM and CDR2 ANQGSEA. The DNA of the CDR3 is TGCAGTGCCGGACGAGGGGAGACCCAGTACTTC. As protein: CSAGRGETQYF.

The rearrangement joins TRBV7-9 to TRBJ1-3; D remains ambiguous. From germline, CDR1 is SEHNR and CDR2 FQNEAQ (reference sequence). The CDR3 is 14 residues long. V lost 1 base and J 2 bases, leaving 6 bases between the germline ends. The CDR3 reads CASSLVVPGNTIYF. The CDR3 nucleotides are TGTGCCAGCAGCTTAGTGGTACCTGGAAACACCATATATTTT.

This clonotype showed up many times. V and J are TRBV29-1 and TRBJ2-5; D is undetermined. This CDR3 comprises 13 residues. Germline loops: CDR1 SQVTM, CDR2 ANQGSEA. With 7 bases removed from V and 5 bases from J, the gap between germline ends came to 17 bases. The CDR3 bases are TGCAGCGCTGACACAGTTACAAGGGAGACCCAGTACTTC. This codes for CSADTVTRETQYF. The variable domain in full, completed from reference TRBV29-1 and TRBJ2-5, reads SAVISQKPSRDICQRGTSLTIQCQVDSQVTMMFWYRQQPGQSLTLIATANQGSEATYESGFVIDKFPISRPNLTFSTLTVSNMSPEDSSIYLCSADTVTRETQYFGPGTRLLVL.

This clonotype was observed a few times. V gene TRBV20-1 combines with J gene TRBJ1-1; TRBD1 matches at 7 bases. The CDR3 sequence is 12 residues long. Per germline, CDR1 DFQATT and CDR2 SNEGSKA (reference sequence). The junction had 5 bases not matched to a gene; V was cut back by 6 bases and J by 4 bases. CDR3 in amino acids: CSANYRGTEAFF. CDR3 in DNA: TGCAGTGCGAATTACAGGGGCACTGAAGCTTTCTTT.

The gene calls are TRBV7-9 and TRBJ2-5, with 9 positions matching TRBD1. V dropped 5 bases and J dropped 5; count of bases not matched to a gene: 9. This CDR3 has 15 residues. From germline, CDR1 is SEHNR and CDR2 FQNEAQ (reference sequence). The chain's CDR3 is CASSQTQGAEETQYF. The DNA for the CDR3 is TGTGCCAGCAGCCAGACACAGGGGGCGGAGGAGACCCAGTACTTC.

This chain joins TRBV12-3 or TRBV12-4 and TRBJ2-7; D remains unclear. Trimming stripped 2 bases from V and 2 bases from J, with 13 bases between. The CDR3 sequence is 15 residues long. CDR3 sequence: CASSLRPSWAYEQYF. CDR3 in DNA: TGTGCCAGCAGTTTACGGCCTTCCTGGGCCTACGAGCAGTACTTC.

Turning to this clonotype: Germline and junction disagree at one end, which may indicate a read error. The J gene is TRBJ1-4, the V gene TRBV2; a weak D match, TRBD1 (6 bases). Germline loops: CDR1 SNHLY, CDR2 FYNNEI. This CDR3 is 16 amino acids long. CDR3 in DNA: TGTGCCACCAGTGATACGGACAGACCAACTAATGAAAAACTGTTTTTT. This translates into CATSDTDRPTNEKLFF.

V gene TRBV7-2 combines with J gene TRBJ1-2; 7 nucleotides align to TRBD1. Germline V gives CDR1 SGHTA, CDR2 FQGNSA. This CDR3 comprises 17 residues. J gave up 4 bases and V 5 bases, and 16 bases lay outside the gene matches. CDR3 loop: CASSPSRDRATFYGYTF. The CDR3 DNA sequence: TGTGCCAGCAGCCCAAGCCGGGACAGAGCCACGTTCTATGGCTACACCTTC.

J is TRBJ2-2 and V is TRBV6-2 or TRBV6-3; no clear D gene. Germline V gene sequence: CDR1 MNHEY, CDR2 SVGEGT. CDR3 length: 12 residues. V was shortened by 8 bases and J by 0 bases, with 4 bases between the two germline ends. The CDR3: CASGTNTGELFF. As DNA, the CDR3 is TGTGCCAGCGGTACGAACACCGGGGAGCTGTTTTTT.

With regard to this clonotype: Possible read error: a much larger clone is one base away. The chain has TRBV15 and TRBJ1-6, with D possibly being TRBD1 (5 bases). Per the germline V gene, CDR1 is LNHNV and CDR2 is YYDKDF (reference sequence). The CDR3 runs to 15 residues. CDR3 DNA: TGTGCCACCAACAGAGATCAGGGTTCGTCTTCACCCCTCCACTTT. Translation: CATNRDQGSSSPLHF.

Points on this clonotype: Germline and junction disagree at one end, which may indicate a read error. This chain links TRBV9 with TRBJ2-5, with 7 bases that match TRBD1. The CDR3 totals 15 residues. Germline loops: CDR1 SGDLS, CDR2 YYNGEE. CDR3 loop: CASSLVGGFEETQYF. The CDR3 DNA follows: TGCGCCAGCAGCTTGGTAGGGGGCTTCGAAGAGACCCAGTACTTC.

The V gene is TRBV4-1, the J gene TRBJ1-5, with 9 bases that match TRBD1. This CDR3 has 15 amino acids. Germline CDR1 is MGHRA and CDR2 is YSYEKL. After removal of 1 base from V and 4 bases from J, the junction contained 2 bases not matched to a gene. CDR3 coding DNA: TGCGCCAGCAGCCAAGCGGACAGGGGTAATCAGCCCCAGCATTTT. Translating gives CASSQADRGNQPQHF.

The rearrangement joins TRBV7-2 to TRBJ2-5; D not resolved. V gave up 5 bases and J gave up 0 bases, with 10 bases separating them. Germline CDR1 and CDR2: SGHTA and FQGNSA. This CDR3 is 14 amino acids long. The CDR3 is CASSPPQYQETQYF. CDR3 DNA sequence: TGTGCCAGCAGCCCCCCACAGTACCAAGAGACCCAGTACTTC.

The J gene is TRBJ1-6, the V gene TRBV6-5; D is unclear. This CDR3 spans 17 amino acids. Germline loops: CDR1 MNHEY, CDR2 SVGAGI. Trimming cost V 0 bases and J 0 bases, with 9 bases left between them. In DNA, the CDR3 is TGTGCCAGCAGTTACTCCCTCAGGAGCTCCTATAATTCACCCCTCCACTTT. Amino acids: CASSYSLRSSYNSPLHF.

This clonotype was seen only a few times. The genes are TRBV5-1 and TRBJ2-6; weak D call: TRBD1 (7 bases). V gave up 4 bases and J gave up 0 bases, with 14 bases separating them. CDR3 size: 17 residues. From germline, CDR1 is SGHRS and CDR2 YFSETQ. Written as DNA, the CDR3 is TGCGCCAGCAGCCCGTGGGGGGACAGCTCTGGGGCCAACGTCCTGACTTTC. Amino acid sequence: CASSPWGDSSGANVLTF.

The rearrangement uses TRBV7-2 and TRBJ2-2; TRBD2 matches 8 bases. The CDR3 spans 18 residues. The germline V gene encodes CDR1 SGHTA and CDR2 FQGNSA. After removal of 10 bases from V and 4 bases from J, the junction contained 20 bases not matched to a gene. CDR3 DNA: TGTGCCACACCGAGGCTAGCGGGTCTTAATATGGGCACCGGGGAGCTGTTTTTT. Its translation is CATPRLAGLNMGTGELFF.

The gene calls are TRBV2 and TRBJ1-1, with TRBD1 matching 8 bases. Germline CDR1 and CDR2: SNHLY and FYNNEI. The CDR3 length is 13 residues. Trimming removed 7 bases from V and 3 bases from J; junction bases left unmatched: 4. CDR3 residues: CASMIQGDTEAFF. The CDR3 DNA is TGTGCCAGCATGATACAGGGGGACACTGAAGCTTTCTTT.

This sequence joins TRBV7-2 and TRBJ1-5; a weak D match, TRBD1 (5 bases). Trimming took 1 base from V and 7 from J, leaving 17 bases between them. The V gene's germline CDR1 is SGHTA and CDR2 FQGNSA. The CDR3 has 16 amino acids. CDR3 DNA sequence: TGTGCCAGCAGCTTAGGGGACTTTCTCCCTAGACAGCCCCAGCATTTT. Its protein product is CASSLGDFLPRQPQHF.

The J gene is TRBJ1-1, the V gene TRBV7-8; 7 bases map to TRBD1. The CDR3 is made up of 15 amino acids. V was clipped by 5 bases and J by 10 bases; unmatched bases: 16. CDR1 is SGHVS, CDR2 FQNEAQ, per germline. The CDR3 region has the DNA TGTGCCAGCAGCCCCCCCGTCGGGCGACAGGGTTTAGCTTTCTTT. It specifies CASSPPVGRQGLAFF.